A selection of T cell receptor beta chains follows, all from one sample in a study of CD4 T cells in relation to SARS-CoV-2 and coronaviruses. Profiled with immunoSEQ multiplex PCR; TCRdb holds only in-frame clones, not every one. The sample includes roughly 15,000 clones, around 80% of them seen just once. No cognate antigen is known for these TCRs. The sequenced sample consisted of CD4+ T cells from PBMCs, cultured in vitro. The receptors were sampled from a human donor in good health. Both conserved end residues are part of each CDR3. D genes are given only for firm matches. Some rows have no size entry. The others give once, few or many, or a class for an expanded clone.

TRBD2 | TRBJ2-2 | TRBV7-2 | - | CASSLDGAGGNTGELFF | TGTGCCAGCAGCTTAGACGGGGCGGGAGGAAACACCGGGGAGCTGTTTTTT
- | TRBJ2-3 | TRBV2 | - | CASSEKDSTDTQYF | TGTGCCAGCAGTGAAAAGGACAGCACAGATACGCAGTATTTT
TRBD1 | TRBJ2-1 | TRBV6-5 | once | CASSYGDRGNEQFF | TGTGCCAGCAGTTACGGGGACAGGGGAAATGAGCAGTTCTTC
- | TRBJ1-1 | TRBV12-3/TRBV12-4 | - | CASSFGGRVEAFF | TGTGCCAGCAGTTTTGGGGGGCGGGTTGAAGCTTTCTTT
- | TRBJ1-3 | TRBV19 | few | CASSIQASSGNTIYF | TGTGCCAGTAGTATACAGGCAAGCTCTGGAAACACCATATATTTT
- | TRBJ1-1 | TRBV5-1 | - | CASSLHPPNTEAFF | TGCGCCAGCAGCTTGCACCCACCGAACACTGAAGCTTTCTTT
TRBD1 | TRBJ2-1 | TRBV29-1 | - | CSARTGSGDEQFF | TGCAGCGCCCGGACAGGGTCGGGGGATGAGCAGTTCTTC
- | TRBJ2-2 | TRBV11-3 | - | CASSLQTGELFF | TGTGCCAGCAGCTTACAGACCGGGGAGCTGTTTTTT
- | TRBJ1-5 | TRBV3-1/TRBV3-2 | - | CASSLSSDQPQHF | TGTGCCAGCAGCCTGTCTTCGGATCAGCCCCAGCATTTT
- | TRBJ2-5 | TRBV7-2 | - | CASSLGPSQETQYF | TGTGCCAGCAGCTTAGGTCCATCTCAAGAGACCCAGTACTTC
- | TRBJ2-5 | TRBV7-2 | once | CASSSQYSGEETQYF | TGTGCCAGCAGCTCCCAGTATTCGGGCGAAGAGACCCAGTACTTC
- | TRBJ1-2 | TRBV18 | - | CASSAGEMDGYTF | TGTGCCAGCTCAGCAGGGGAAATGGATGGCTACACCTTC
- | TRBJ2-7 | TRBV2 | - | CASRPDSNSYEQYF | TGTGCCAGCAGACCAGACTCAAACTCCTACGAGCAGTACTTC
- | TRBJ2-1 | TRBV30 | few | CACKGRSSYNEQFF | TGTGCCTGTAAGGGGCGTAGCTCCTACAATGAGCAGTTCTTC
- | TRBJ1-5 | TRBV7-6 | - | CASSLEAGGINQPQHF | TGTGCCAGCAGCTTAGAGGCGGGGGGCATCAATCAGCCCCAGCATTTT
- | TRBJ1-5 | TRBV28 | few | CASSFLRLNRDGQPQHF | TGTGCCAGCAGTTTTCTTAGACTAAACAGGGACGGTCAGCCCCAGCATTTT
- | TRBJ1-5 | TRBV5-6 | - | CASSWGGGRGNQPQHF | TGTGCCAGCAGCTGGGGTGGCGGGAGGGGCAATCAGCCCCAGCATTTT
- | TRBJ1-5 | TRBV19 | - | CASSTSSLDQPQHF | TGTGCCAGTAGTACCAGTAGTTTGGATCAGCCCCAGCATTTT
TRBD2 | TRBJ2-3 | TRBV6-5 | - | CASARSGGAPDTQYF | TGTGCCAGCGCCCGTAGCGGGGGGGCCCCAGATACGCAGTATTTT
- | TRBJ1-2 | TRBV7-8 | - | CASSQLQHNYGYTF | TGTGCCAGCAGCCAATTACAGCATAACTATGGCTACACCTTC
- | TRBJ1-1 | TRBV19 | - | CASSNDRTRGTEAFF | TGTGCCAGTAGTAATGACAGGACCCGCGGCACTGAAGCTTTCTTT
- | TRBJ2-2 | TRBV11-3 | - | CASSLDYTGPNTGELFF | TGTGCCAGCAGCTTAGATTACACAGGACCGAACACCGGGGAGCTGTTTTTT
- | TRBJ1-2 | TRBV7-9 | - | CASSFDSAYGYTF | TGTGCCAGCAGCTTTGACAGTGCCTATGGCTACACCTTC
- | TRBJ2-2 | TRBV5-6 | - | CASSQNVVRGTGELFF | TGTGCCAGCAGCCAGAACGTAGTACGAGGCACCGGGGAGCTGTTTTTT
- | TRBJ2-7 | TRBV5-1 | - | CASSLEGGGPGSYEQYF | TGCGCCAGCAGCTTGGAGGGTGGAGGGCCGGGCTCCTACGAGCAGTACTTC
- | TRBJ1-1 | TRBV12-3/TRBV12-4 | - | CASSPQTGIAFF | TGTGCCAGCAGCCCTCAGACAGGAATAGCTTTCTTT
TRBD2 | TRBJ2-2 | TRBV6-1 | - | CASSERPGGAHGELFF | TGTGCCAGCAGTGAAAGGCCCGGGGGGGCTCACGGGGAGCTGTTTTTT
TRBD1 | TRBJ1-1 | TRBV2 | - | CASSEFGTGGMGEAFF | TGTGCCAGCAGTGAGTTCGGCACAGGGGGCATGGGTGAAGCTTTCTTT
TRBD2 | TRBJ2-2 | TRBV6-2/TRBV6-3 | - | CASSYFKRGPRHTGELFF | TGTGCCAGCAGTTACTTCAAGCGGGGGCCACGACACACCGGGGAGCTGTTTTTT
- | TRBJ1-3 | TRBV20-1 | - | CSADIGNTIYF | TGCAGTGCTGATATCGGAAACACCATATATTTT
- | TRBJ2-3 | TRBV12-3/TRBV12-4 | - | CASGGSATQYF | TGTGCCAGTGGGGGCTCAGCGACGCAGTATTTT
- | TRBJ2-3 | TRBV7-3 | - | CASSDENTQYF | TGTGCCAGCAGCGACGAAAATACGCAGTATTTT
TRBD1 | TRBJ1-1 | TRBV4-3 | once | CASSPGTANTEAFF | TGCGCCAGCAGCCCCGGGACAGCGAACACTGAAGCTTTCTTT
TRBD2 | TRBJ2-3 | TRBV19 | once | CASSSREGDTQYF | TGTGCCAGTAGCTCCAGGGAGGGAGATACGCAGTATTTT
- | TRBJ1-1 | TRBV19 | - | CASSIGDNTEAFF | TGTGCCAGTAGTATAGGAGATAACACTGAAGCTTTCTTT
- | TRBJ2-2 | TRBV7-2 | - | CASSLSGADTGELFF | TGTGCCAGCAGCTTGTCAGGAGCGGACACCGGGGAGCTGTTTTTT
TRBD2 | TRBJ2-3 | TRBV6-1 | - | CASSEAGGSFTDTQYF | TGTGCCAGCAGTGAAGCGGGAGGGAGCTTCACAGATACGCAGTATTTT
- | TRBJ2-3 | TRBV28 | few | CASSERSGTDTQYF | TGTGCCAGCAGCGAGAGGTCCGGTACAGATACGCAGTATTTT
- | TRBJ2-6 | TRBV30 | - | CAWANSGANVLTF | TGTGCCTGGGCCAACTCTGGGGCCAACGTCCTGACTTTC
TRBD1 | TRBJ2-7 | TRBV6-5 | - | CASRQTGFSYEQYF | TGTGCCAGCAGGCAGACAGGGTTCTCCTACGAGCAGTACTTC
- | TRBJ1-5 | TRBV4-1 | - | CASSSSRAGAHQPQHF | TGCGCCAGCAGCTCAAGCCGGGCAGGGGCCCATCAGCCCCAGCATTTT
- | TRBJ2-1 | TRBV5-6 | - | CASSPGVRLDYNEQFF | TGTGCCAGCAGCCCTGGGGTCCGCCTTGATTACAATGAGCAGTTCTTC
- | TRBJ1-2 | TRBV9 | few | CASSVGRPYGYTF | TGTGCCAGCAGCGTCGGACGGCCCTATGGCTACACCTTC
- | TRBJ1-1 | TRBV13 | - | CASSRGRRTEAFF | TGTGCCAGCAGCCGCGGACGGAGGACTGAAGCTTTCTTT
- | TRBJ1-4 | TRBV7-2 | - | CASSTPGTAGEKLFF | TGTGCCAGCAGCACGCCCGGGACGGCGGGTGAAAAACTGTTTTTT
- | TRBJ2-3 | TRBV5-8 | - | CASSYPGHEGTDTQYF | TGTGCCAGCAGCTACCCGGGACACGAAGGGACAGATACGCAGTATTTT
- | TRBJ2-7 | TRBV7-9 | - | CASTQGPLGRSTYEQYF | TGTGCCAGCACCCAGGGCCCCCTCGGCAGGTCTACCTACGAGCAGTACTTC
- | TRBJ1-1 | TRBV27 | - | CASSFGAQGNTEAFF | TGTGCCAGCAGTTTCGGGGCACAGGGGAACACTGAAGCTTTCTTT
- | TRBJ2-7 | TRBV20-1 | - | CSARAFYEQYF | TGCAGTGCTAGAGCCTTCTACGAGCAGTACTTC
TRBD1 | TRBJ1-3 | TRBV5-4 | few | CASSWGQSSGNTIYF | TGTGCCAGCAGCTGGGGACAGTCCTCTGGAAACACCATATATTTT